The clone carrying this TCR beta chain was observed a handful of times. The sample is drawn from a study of blood T cell repertoires in COVID-19. For the study at large: Samples taken during acute and convalescent COVID-19 were collected in the United States, Italy and Spain. Sources were T cells, B-cell-depleted T cells, or PBMCs; the material itself was cDNA or gDNA.

Original handling: Reference gene primer amplification gave nucleated cell count estimates. Libraries were prepared by immunoSEQ multiplex PCR; TCRdb keeps only in-frame clonotypes and omits some of them. The V and J calls and clone size were taken over from that table, and D and trimming were inferred from the DNA. The sample contains 60,000 or so clones, under 95% of which appear only once. The CDR3 has 15 residues. V was pared by 5 bases and J by 3 bases, with 5 bases of the junction left unmatched. In germline, CDR1 is SGHVS, CDR2 FQNEAQ. The origin of this receptor is a human donor in a cohort sampled during active COVID-19. The sequencing input was peripheral blood. This chain links TRBV7-8 with TRBJ2-1; 9 bases line up with TRBD2. The DNA for the CDR3 is TGTGCCAGCAGCCAAACTAGCGGGCGCTACAATGAGCAGTTCTTC. It yields the protein CASSQTSGRYNEQFF. Full variable domain (missing parts from reference TRBV7-8 and TRBJ2-1): GAGVSQSPRYKVAKRGQDVALRCDPISGHVSLFWYQQALGQGPEFLTYFQNEAQLDKSGLPSDRFFAERPEGSVSTLKIQRTQQEDSAVYLCASSQTSGRYNEQFFGPGTRLTVL.